These 9 T cell receptor beta chains came from one sample sequenced in a study of long-term antiretroviral therapy in people with HIV. Assay version v3.0 of immunoSEQ was used, and it was run at survey level. The assay was immunoSEQ multiplex PCR, and TCRdb's table has in-frame clones only and misses some. The sample shows 30,000 or so clones, roughly 92% of them seen only once. This specimen was unsorted PBMCs, taken about 6.5 years after starting antiretroviral therapy. The receptors shown here come from a woman aged 40 to 49 with HIV.

The chain uses TRBV13 and TRBJ1-1; 7 bases agree with TRBD1. Germline assignment: CDR1 PRHDT and CDR2 FYEKMQ (reference sequence). V shed 2 bases, J shed 4 bases, and the junction held 16 bases outside the gene matches. The CDR3 spans 18 residues. The CDR3 loop is CASSLSFRGKSSGTEAFF. The CDR3 DNA sequence: TGTGCCAGCAGCTTATCATTCAGGGGGAAAAGTTCGGGCACTGAAGCTTTCTTT.

The chain combines TRBV27 with TRBJ2-3; possibly TRBD1 or TRBD2 for D (5 bases each). CDR3 size: 16 residues. CDR1 is MNHEY and CDR2 is SMNVEV in the germline V gene (reference sequence). The V end was cut by 5 bases, the J end by 2 bases, with 17 bases between. The CDR3 sequence is CASSPRTLDITDTQYF. CDR3 sequence (DNA): TGTGCCAGCAGTCCCCGGACACTAGATATCACAGATACGCAGTATTTT.

This sequence joins TRBV9 and TRBJ1-2; 7 positions agree with TRBD1. CDR1 and CDR2 from the germline V gene are SGDLS and YYNGEE. CDR3 length: 15 amino acids. Losses at the gene ends were 2 bases for V and 4 bases for J; bases not matched to a gene: 8. The CDR3 DNA reads as TGTGCCAGCAGCGTTGGTGAGGGGGCCAGCTATGGCTACACCTTC. Translating it yields CASSVGEGASYGYTF.

The chain recombines TRBV6-4 with TRBJ1-6; D is uncertain. Trimming stripped 6 bases from V and 5 bases from J, with 14 bases between. CDR1 MRHNA and CDR2 SNTAGT come from the germline V gene. This CDR3 spans 15 amino acids. CDR3 sequence: CASRLSERNNSPLHF. For the CDR3, the DNA is TGTGCCAGCAGACTTTCAGAGAGGAATAATTCACCCCTCCACTTT.

This clone was counted once. The chain recombines TRBV4-3 with TRBJ2-7; 8 bases align to TRBD2. The CDR3 consists of 16 residues. V shed 4 bases and J 0 bases; nucleotides not matched to a gene: 8. The germline CDR1 and CDR2 sequences are LGHNA and YSLEER. CDR3 protein: CASSLREGGGSYEQYF. Written as DNA, the CDR3 is TGCGCCAGCAGCCTCCGGGAGGGGGGGGGCTCCTACGAGCAGTACTTC.

This sequence joins TRBV19 and TRBJ1-5, with 8 bases lining up with TRBD1. The CDR3 totals 16 residues. V trimming: 4 bases; J trimming: 5 bases; junction bases outside the gene matches: 10. Germline V gene sequence: CDR1 LNHDA, CDR2 SQIVND (reference sequence). The CDR3 region is CASSNGQGRWDQPQHF. The CDR3 DNA is TGTGCCAGTAGTAACGGACAGGGTAGATGGGATCAGCCCCAGCATTTT.

This sequence joins TRBV7-2 and TRBJ1-2; D call uncertain. There are 15 residues in the CDR3. Germline CDR1 is SGHTA and CDR2 is FQGNSA. Trimming shortened V by 5 bases and J by 6 bases, and 19 bases separated the two germline ends. The CDR3 region is CASSPNNRGRHGYTF. CDR3 DNA: TGTGCCAGCAGCCCAAATAATCGGGGTCGCCATGGCTACACCTTC.

J is TRBJ1-2 and V is TRBV5-4; no clear D. Germline CDR1 is SGHNT and CDR2 is YYREEE (reference sequence). The CDR3 runs 18 residues. Trimming left V 4 bases short and J 0 bases short, with 22 bases between. This chain's CDR3 is CASSESGPATIANYGYTF. The CDR3 DNA reads as TGTGCCAGCAGCGAATCGGGTCCAGCAACCATAGCTAACTATGGCTACACCTTC.

This chain links TRBV6-5 with TRBJ1-2; D is unclear. This CDR3 is built from 13 residues. Between the trimmed V and J ends, which lost 6 bases and 5 bases, there was a span of 13 bases. CDR1 is MNHEY, CDR2 SVGAGI, per germline. The CDR3 DNA sequence: TGTGCCAGCAGGACTGTGATGGGGTATGGCTACACCTTC. Translated: CASRTVMGYGYTF.